A single sample gave rise to the 31 T cell receptor beta chains below, sequenced in a study of vaccination effects on CD4 cells after COVID-19 (dated by TCRdb to the early 2020s). Antigens for these TCRs are unknown. Receptor libraries were prepared by the immunoSEQ multiplex PCR assay. Entries here come from immuneACCESS through TCRdb and include only in-frame sequences with V and J called. Some clones fail to appear in such tables; in the studies checked, an unresolved V gene covers under half of the shortfall, and the cause of the remainder is unknown. In this sample the table shows tens of thousands of clones, about 78% of which occur a single time. The biggest ten clones account for around 15% of the sample. To identify antigen-specific CD4+ T cell clonotypes by their expansion, the ViraFEST assay first stimulated PBMC with viral peptide pools and then applied TCR sequencing. After about 9 days of culture, CD4+ T cells were isolated with the EasySep CD4+ T cell isolation kit. PCR-confirmed SARS-CoV-2 infection had occurred in convalescent patients between March and December 2020, before the Alpha, Beta and Delta variants emerged in the United States.

Sequencing was performed on CD4+ T cells from PBMCs cultured with HCoV-NL63 spike peptides, taken before COVID-19 vaccination. The sample's cell subset or site label, in plain terms: HCoV-NL63 spike overlapping peptide pool stimulation. The source of these receptors is a human donor who had a prior SARS-CoV-2 infection.

This rearrangement joins TRBV29-1 to TRBJ2-1; the D gene could be TRBD1 or TRBD2 (5 bases each). The CDR3 loop spans 15 amino acids. V dropped 6 bases and J dropped 0 bases, with 15 bases sitting between them. Germline V gene data show CDR1 as SQVTM and CDR2 as ANQGSEA. CDR3 bases: TGCAGCGTGACCGGGACCGAGAGCTCCTACAATGAGCAGTTCTTC. It encodes CSVTGTESSYNEQFF.

This clone was recorded once. V is TRBV6-5 and J is TRBJ2-5, with D tentatively TRBD1 (8 bases). The CDR3 covers 14 residues. Looked up from germline, CDR1 is MNHEY and CDR2 is SVGAGI. V was shortened by 6 bases and J by 4 bases, with 15 bases between the two germline ends. The CDR3 sequence: CASSDRGGGETQYF. The CDR3 bases are TGTGCCAGCAGCGACAGGGGAGGGGGAGAGACCCAGTACTTC.

The genes are TRBV5-1 and TRBJ2-3, with D possibly matching TRBD2 (6 bases). V lost 0 bases to trimming and J lost 5 bases, with 10 bases between them. The CDR3 consists of 14 residues. Germline-derived CDR1 and CDR2 are SGHRS and YFSETQ. Here the CDR3 reads CASSLDLAKDTQYF. The CDR3 DNA reads TGCGCCAGCAGCTTGGATCTAGCGAAAGATACGCAGTATTTT.

This chain connects TRBV10-3 to TRBJ2-1, with 16 bases that match TRBD2. The CDR3 has 21 amino acids. J gave up 7 bases and V 8 bases, and 23 bases lay outside the gene matches. Germline V lookup: CDR1 ENHRY, CDR2 SYGVKD. CDR3 DNA: TGTGCCATCCCCCACACCATATCCGGGACTAGCGGGGGGGCCATGGTAAATGAGCAGTTCTTC. Translating it yields CAIPHTISGTSGGAMVNEQFF.

The rearrangement links TRBV19 to TRBJ2-2, with D perhaps matching TRBD1 (6 bases). CDR1 and CDR2 from the germline V gene are LNHDA and SQIVND (reference sequence). Trimming cost V 6 bases and J 5 bases, with 16 bases left between them. This CDR3 spans 15 amino acids. In DNA form, the CDR3 reads TGTGCCAGTAGGTACCGGGACATGGGGACCGGGGAGCTGTTTTTT. It translates to CASRYRDMGTGELFF.

V and J are TRBV7-8 and TRBJ2-5, with D possibly TRBD2 on 7 matching bases. The CDR3 is 14 amino acids. V was clipped by 0 bases and J by 7 bases, with 12 bases between them. CDR1 is SGHVS, CDR2 FQNEAQ, per germline. CDR3: CASSLAGGLGTQYF. Here the CDR3 DNA reads TGTGCCAGCAGCTTAGCGGGGGGGCTAGGGACCCAGTACTTC.

This chain links TRBV12-3 or TRBV12-4 with TRBJ2-7, with 9 bases aligning to TRBD2. Losses at the gene ends were 7 bases for V and 4 bases for J; bases not matched to a gene: 5. The CDR3 length is 13 residues. DNA of the CDR3: TGTGCCAGCAAGGCTAGCGGGACATACGAGCAGTACTTC. Its translation: CASKASGTYEQYF.

V and J are TRBV5-1 and TRBJ2-1; 7 nucleotides agree with TRBD2. Germline V gives CDR1 SGHRS, CDR2 YFSETQ. This CDR3 contains 15 residues. Trimming cost V 4 bases and J 6 bases; bases outside gene matches: 10. CDR3 sequence: CASSASGGSFNEQFF. Here the CDR3 DNA reads TGCGCCAGCAGCGCCTCCGGCGGGAGCTTCAATGAGCAGTTCTTC.

The CDR3 spells CASSLRQGGPVYTF. Here the CDR3 DNA reads TGCGCCAGCAGCTTGCGACAGGGGGGTCCTGTCTACACCTTC. V gene TRBV5-1 combines with J gene TRBJ1-2, with 9 bases fitting TRBD1. The germline CDR1 and CDR2 sequences are SGHRS and YFSETQ. Trimming took 1 base from V and 10 from J; bases not matched to a gene: 8. The CDR3 sequence is 14 residues long.

The chain couples TRBV27 to TRBJ2-2, with 10 bases aligning to TRBD2. The V gene's germline CDR1 is MNHEY and CDR2 SMNVEV (reference sequence). The CDR3 has 16 amino acids. V trimming: 1 base; J trimming: 5 bases; junction bases outside the gene matches: 4. CDR3: CASSLLAGGRTGELFF. CDR3 sequence (DNA): TGTGCCAGCAGTTTATTAGCGGGGGGAAGAACCGGGGAGCTGTTTTTT.

This rearrangement joins TRBV5-6 to TRBJ2-2, with 8 bases that match TRBD2. Germline CDR1 and CDR2: SGHDT and YYEEEE. The length of the CDR3 is 16 residues. V trimming: 1 base; J trimming: 6 bases; junction bases outside the gene matches: 8. The CDR3 here is CASSLRGSGVPGELFF. The CDR3 DNA reads as TGTGCCAGCAGCTTGCGTGGTAGCGGGGTACCCGGGGAGCTGTTTTTT.

Only a few counts were recorded for this clone. CDR3 bases: TGTGCCAGCAGTAATTGGGCAAATCAGCCCCAGCATTTT. It translates to CASSNWANQPQHF. J is TRBJ1-5 and V is TRBV2; D gene ambiguous. The V end was cut by 5 bases, the J end by 4 bases, with 9 bases between. CDR1 is SNHLY, CDR2 FYNNEI, per germline. CDR3 length: 13 residues. The variable domain in full, completed from reference TRBV2 and TRBJ1-5, reads EPEVTQTPSHQVTQMGQEVILRCVPISNHLYFYWYRQILGQKVEFLVSFYNNEISEKSEIFDDQFSVERPDGSNFTLKIRSTKLEDSAMYFCASSNWANQPQHFGDGTRLSIL.

This clone appeared a single time. The rearrangement uses TRBV7-8 and TRBJ2-7, with a possible D match to TRBD2 (6 bases). The V end was cut by 3 bases, the J end by 2 bases, with 14 bases between. The CDR3 covers 15 residues. Germline-derived CDR1 and CDR2 are SGHVS and FQNEAQ. CDR3 protein: CASSFAGPTPYEQYF. DNA of the CDR3: TGTGCCAGCAGCTTTGCGGGACCGACGCCCTACGAGCAGTACTTC.

The rearrangement uses TRBV2 and TRBJ2-5; TRBD1 might be the D (6 bases). The CDR3 is 13 residues long. Trimming removed 8 bases from V and 0 bases from J, with 10 bases in between. Germline assignment: CDR1 SNHLY and CDR2 FYNNEI. For the CDR3, the DNA is TGTGCCAGCCTACAGGGAGACCAAGAGACCCAGTACTTC. Translation gives CASLQGDQETQYF.

This chain uses TRBV7-3 with TRBJ2-6; D is unresolved. The germline CDR1 and CDR2 sequences are SGHTA and FQGTGA. This CDR3 is 18 amino acids long. Trimming shortened V by 5 bases and J by 0 bases, and 17 bases separated the two germline ends. The chain's CDR3 is CASSPRWGSSSGANVLTF. CDR3 nucleotide sequence: TGTGCCAGCAGCCCCCGGTGGGGAAGCAGCTCTGGGGCCAACGTCCTGACTTTC.

This clone was counted a few times. The chain combines TRBV11-3 with TRBJ1-6; D is ambiguous. Trimming removed 5 bases at V and 6 bases at J, with 8 bases between. The length of the CDR3 is 13 residues. Germline loops: CDR1 SGHNT, CDR2 YENEEA. The CDR3 here is CASSPGFNSPLHF. The CDR3, as DNA: TGTGCCAGCAGCCCCGGGTTTAATTCACCCCTCCACTTT.

This chain connects TRBV27 to TRBJ1-5; D gene ambiguous. This CDR3 spans 15 amino acids. The ends were cut back, 8 bases at V and 3 bases at J, with 17 bases in the middle. CDR1 is MNHEY and CDR2 is SMNVEV in the germline V gene (reference sequence). In DNA form, the CDR3 reads TGTGCCAGCGCTTTAGGTATTACCTCCAATCAGCCCCAGCATTTT. Translating it yields CASALGITSNQPQHF.

V gene TRBV19 combines with J gene TRBJ1-1, with D possibly matching TRBD1 (6 bases). CDR1 and CDR2 from the germline V gene are LNHDA and SQIVND (reference sequence). CDR3 length equals 15 residues. V lost 3 bases, J lost 5 bases, and 16 bases lay in between. In DNA form, the CDR3 reads TGTGCCAGTAGTATTCCCACAGGGTCGTTGACTGAAGCTTTCTTT. This encodes CASSIPTGSLTEAFF.

The V call is TRBV4-3, the J call TRBJ2-3; unclear D gene. This CDR3 spans 14 amino acids. The germline V and J ends were trimmed by 0 bases and 2 bases, with 6 bases remaining between them. Germline V gene lookup returns CDR1 LGHNA and CDR2 YSLEER. This CDR3 is CASSQDLNTDTQYF. The CDR3 DNA follows: TGCGCCAGCAGCCAAGATTTAAACACAGATACGCAGTATTTT.

This clone was observed once. V and J are TRBV4-2 and TRBJ2-2; weak D call: TRBD2 (6 bases). Trimming pared 4 bases from V and 5 bases from J, leaving 11 bases between. This CDR3 is built from 14 residues. CDR1 is LGHNA and CDR2 is YNFKEQ in the germline V gene. CDR3 sequence reads: CASSRRGRTGELFF. CDR3 nucleotides: TGTGCCAGCAGCCGGCGGGGTAGGACCGGGGAGCTGTTTTTT.

The chain recombines TRBV6-2 or TRBV6-3 with TRBJ2-1, with D uncertain. V lost 5 bases, J lost 0 bases, and 8 bases lay in between. This CDR3 comprises 14 residues. Germline lookup yields CDR1 MNHEY and CDR2 SVGEGT. In DNA form, the CDR3 reads TGTGCCAGCAGTCGACCTAGCTCCTACAATGAGCAGTTCTTC. Its translation: CASSRPSSYNEQFF.

The chain couples TRBV11-2 to TRBJ2-1; D remains ambiguous. Germline V gives CDR1 SGHAT, CDR2 FQNNGV. Deletions cut 0 bases from V and 3 bases from J, with 6 bases between. This CDR3 has 14 amino acids. The CDR3 region is CASSLDAYYNEQFF. The CDR3 DNA reads TGTGCCAGCAGCTTAGATGCCTACTACAATGAGCAGTTCTTC. Full variable domain (outside the CDR3, taken from reference TRBV11-2 and TRBJ2-1): EAGVAQSPRYKIIEKRQSVAFWCNPISGHATLYWYQQILGQGPKLLIQFQNNGVVDDSQLPKDRFSAERLKGVDSTLKIQPAKLEDSAVYLCASSLDAYYNEQFFGPGTRLTVL.

By frequency in the sample, this clone is medium-sized (0.01 to 0.1%). The V gene is TRBV18, the J gene TRBJ2-5, with 13 bases matching TRBD2. From germline, CDR1 is KGHSH and CDR2 LQKENI. V lost 4 bases to trimming and J lost 4 bases; unmatched junction nucleotides: 12. CDR3 length: 18 residues. The chain's CDR3 is CASSLRTTSGRKGETQYF. For the CDR3, the DNA is TGTGCCAGCTCACTCCGGACGACTAGCGGGAGGAAGGGAGAGACCCAGTACTTC.

The V call is TRBV29-1, the J call TRBJ2-5; a weak D match, TRBD2 (5 bases). This CDR3 comprises 13 residues. Trimming cost V 2 bases and J 5 bases, with 12 bases left between them. Per germline, CDR1 SQVTM and CDR2 ANQGSEA. This CDR3 is CSVESEKRETQYF. DNA for the CDR3: TGCAGCGTTGAATCGGAAAAGCGGGAGACCCAGTACTTC.

The chain is built from TRBV7-3 and TRBJ2-3; the match to TRBD1 covers 8 bases. The length of the CDR3 is 15 residues. The germline V gene encodes CDR1 SGHTA and CDR2 FQGTGA. V trimming: 2 bases; J trimming: 4 bases; junction bases outside the gene matches: 5. The CDR3 DNA reads as TGTGCCAGCAGCTTACAGGGGGCTAGGGCAGATACGCAGTATTTT. Translation gives CASSLQGARADTQYF.

The rearrangement uses TRBV3-1 (or the pseudogene TRBV3-2) and TRBJ2-1; TRBD2 is a possible D gene (5 bases). V was shortened by 3 bases and J by 7 bases, with 10 bases between the two germline ends. CDR3 length: 13 residues. Looked up from germline, CDR1 is LGHDT and CDR2 is YNNKEL (reference sequence). CDR3: CASSQYTRNEQFF. Written as DNA, the CDR3 is TGTGCCAGCAGCCAGTATACTAGAAATGAGCAGTTCTTC.

The chain combines TRBV5-1 with TRBJ1-2; weak D call: TRBD1 (6 bases). The germline V gene encodes CDR1 SGHRS and CDR2 YFSETQ. V lost 4 bases to trimming and J lost 3 bases, with 13 bases between them. The CDR3 extends over 14 amino acids. The CDR3 coding sequence is TGCGCCAGCAGCGGGGACAATCAGGACTATGGCTACACCTTC. Translated, it gives CASSGDNQDYGYTF.

In DNA, the CDR3 is TGTGCCAGCAGCTTGTCGCTGAGCTCCTACAATGAGCAGTTCTTC. Its protein is CASSLSLSSYNEQFF. J is TRBJ2-1 and V is TRBV5-5; no reliable D call. The germline V and J ends were trimmed by 1 base and 0 bases, with 8 bases remaining between them. CDR1 SGHKS and CDR2 YYEKEE come from the germline V gene (reference sequence). This CDR3 spans 15 amino acids.

The chain joins TRBV4-1 to TRBJ2-7, with 11 bases fitting TRBD2. The V gene's germline CDR1 is MGHRA and CDR2 YSYEKL. CDR3 length: 16 residues. Losses at the gene ends were 1 base for V and 2 bases for J; bases not matched to a gene: 4. This chain's CDR3 is CASSQGRLAGTYEQYF. The CDR3 DNA is TGCGCCAGCAGCCAAGGAAGACTAGCGGGGACCTACGAGCAGTACTTC.

V gene TRBV12-3 or TRBV12-4 combines with J gene TRBJ1-1, with unresolved D. V was cut by 5 bases and J by 4 bases, with 5 bases left in between. CDR3 size: 11 residues. The CDR3 nucleotides read TGTGCCAGCAGTGGGTTCACTGAAGCTTTCTTT. It specifies CASSGFTEAFF.

This CDR3 reads CASSIRANYEQYF. In DNA form, the CDR3 reads TGTGCCAGTAGTATTAGGGCTAACTACGAGCAGTACTTC. The chain joins TRBV19 to TRBJ2-7; no firm D call. Germline V gene lookup returns CDR1 LNHDA and CDR2 SQIVND (reference sequence). The V end was cut by 3 bases, the J end by 3 bases, with 9 bases between. The CDR3 totals 13 residues.